Sequencing of this TCR beta chain was carried out in a study of beta chain features in type 1 diabetes. Study findings and constraints: The study found that naive, central memory and Treg TCRB repertoires appeared more similar in patients than in healthy donors. The study left unresolved whether HLA type influences TCRB rearrangement. PCR, the amplification step, might favor shorter templates, equally in patients and controls.

Every bit of the isolated RNA underwent reverse transcription, so sequencing read expressed TCRB transcripts. Generated by immunoSEQ multiplex PCR, the TCRdb table keeps only in-frame clones and is missing some. Among approximately 470,000 clones listed, over 25% were seen once. Comment on this clone: The antigen is not known.

This CDR3 region has 16 residues. With 6 bases clipped from V and 1 base from J, the junction kept 7 bases outside the gene matches. Germline assignment: CDR1 SGHNT and CDR2 YYREEE (reference sequence). The clonotype was recovered from a young man in good health. Sequenced sample: naive CD4+ T cells from blood. V and J are TRBV5-4 and TRBJ2-1, with 10 bases that match TRBD2. The CDR3 spells CASTVRTSGSYNEQFF. The CDR3 DNA reads TGTGCCAGCACCGTGAGGACTAGCGGTTCCTACAATGAGCAGTTCTTC.